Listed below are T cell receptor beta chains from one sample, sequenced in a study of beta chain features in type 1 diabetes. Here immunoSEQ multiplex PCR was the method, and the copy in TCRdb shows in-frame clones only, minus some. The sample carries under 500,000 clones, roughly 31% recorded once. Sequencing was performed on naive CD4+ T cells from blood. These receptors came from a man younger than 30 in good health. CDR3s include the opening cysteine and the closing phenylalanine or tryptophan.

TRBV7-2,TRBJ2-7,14,CASSLELATYEQYF
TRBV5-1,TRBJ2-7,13,CASSFIKGSEQYF
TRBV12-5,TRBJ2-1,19,CASGFLTSGRESSYNEQFF
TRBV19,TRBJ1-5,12,CASSIRVQPQHF
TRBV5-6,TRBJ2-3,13,CASSLGRTYTQYF
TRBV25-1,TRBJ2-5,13,CASSDWAPETQYF
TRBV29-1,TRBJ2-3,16,CSVDPGGTDITDTQYF
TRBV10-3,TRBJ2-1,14,CAISPGPTGGEQFF
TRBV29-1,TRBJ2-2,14,CSVATTGNTGELFF
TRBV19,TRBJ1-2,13,CASSPQFNYGYTF
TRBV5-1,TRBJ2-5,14,CASSLLGRIETQYF
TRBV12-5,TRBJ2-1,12,CASANQINEQFF
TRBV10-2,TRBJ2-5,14,CASSPAGGGETQYF
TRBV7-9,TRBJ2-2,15,CASSLLAANTGELFF
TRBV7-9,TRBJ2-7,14,CASSTGQGAHEQYF
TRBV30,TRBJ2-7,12,CAWSSASYEQYF
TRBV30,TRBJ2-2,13,CAWNRGIPGELFF
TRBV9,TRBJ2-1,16,CASSVGASGFVNEQFF
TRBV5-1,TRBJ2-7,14,CASSKRDVPYEQYF
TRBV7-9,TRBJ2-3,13,CASSWAGSDTQYF
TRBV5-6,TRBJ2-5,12,CASSLWRETQYF
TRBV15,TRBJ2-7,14,CATSREGQLYEQYF
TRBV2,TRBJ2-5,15,CASSAPAPIQETQYF
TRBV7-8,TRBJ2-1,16,CASSLFRLAGVNEQFF
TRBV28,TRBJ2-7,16,CASTLDSGISPPEQYF
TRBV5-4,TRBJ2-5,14,CASSFDRVQETQYF
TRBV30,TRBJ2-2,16,CAAPAGTGAIPGELFF
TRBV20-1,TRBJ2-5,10,CSARQETQYF
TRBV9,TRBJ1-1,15,CASRSEGGEDTEAFF
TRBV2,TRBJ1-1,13,CASKTGRKTEAFF
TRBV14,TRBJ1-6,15,CASSQDPRGYSTLHF
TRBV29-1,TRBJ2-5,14,CSVQAGGPQETQYF
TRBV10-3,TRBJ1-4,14,CAISGQGTNEKLFF
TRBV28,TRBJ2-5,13,CAAREGLEETQYF
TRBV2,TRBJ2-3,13,CASSPQGRDTQYF
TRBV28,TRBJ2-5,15,CASSLSGTRGGTQYF
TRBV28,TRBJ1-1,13,CASTMTVNTEAFF
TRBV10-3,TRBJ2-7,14,CAISPGISPAEQYF
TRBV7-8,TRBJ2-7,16,CASSLGPPLVTYEQYF
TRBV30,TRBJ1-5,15,CAWSPGGVSNQPQHF
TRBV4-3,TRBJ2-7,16,CASSQDWTGSWYEQYF
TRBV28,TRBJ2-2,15,CASSLYGANTGELFF
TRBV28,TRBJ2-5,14,CASRRTGGGETQYF
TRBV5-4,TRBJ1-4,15,CASSFKGQSDEKLFF
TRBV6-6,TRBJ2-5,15,CASSYSLAGGETQYF
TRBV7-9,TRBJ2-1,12,CASSLSVDEQFF
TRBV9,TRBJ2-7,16,CASSVMADDSIYEQYF
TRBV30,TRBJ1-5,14,CAWTRDHNNQPQHF
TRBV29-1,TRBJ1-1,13,CSVPDRANTEAFF
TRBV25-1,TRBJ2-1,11,CASRRENEQFF
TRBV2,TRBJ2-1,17,CASSRTSGEAAYNEQFF
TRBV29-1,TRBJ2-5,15,CSVENPREGVETQYF
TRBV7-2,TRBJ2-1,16,CASSITSGSSYNEQFF
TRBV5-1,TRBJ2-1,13,CASSSLGHNEQFF
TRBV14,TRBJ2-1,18,CASSFRGPFDRSYNEQFF
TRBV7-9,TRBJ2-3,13,CASSLASTDTQYF
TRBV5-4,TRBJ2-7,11,CASSLFGEQYF
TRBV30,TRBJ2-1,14,CAWSIGGSGNEQFF
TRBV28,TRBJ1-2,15,CASSLLDRANYGYTF